The clone carrying this T cell receptor (beta chain) was found a few times. Its antigen is still unknown. The data originate from a study of blood T cells in healthy people across ages. Regarding the study as a whole: In long-lived donors, naive CD4+ cell counts and diversity exceeded those of aged donors.

Next came a second PCR, run for about 6 to 12 cycles, which used a sample-barcoded 5' primer along with a J-beta primer mix. TCRdb ran MiXCR on the 5' RACE reads and lists one entry per CDR3 protein. The sample lists 660,000 or so distinct CDR3 sequences, roughly 50% occurring once. The sequenced material came from blood. The receptor comes from a man aged 55-75 years in good health.

The CDR3 here is CASSRLKRGQALYNEQFF. CDR3 nucleotide sequence: TGTGCCAGCAGTCGACTGAAAAGGGGACAGGCTCTCTACAATGAGCAGTTCTTC. The genes are TRBV6-2 or TRBV6-3 and TRBJ2-1; 8 bases line up with TRBD1. The germline gives CDR1 MNHEY, CDR2 SVGEGT. The CDR3 is 18 amino acids. V was clipped by 5 bases and J by 3 bases; unmatched bases: 15.